These 14 T cell receptor beta chains were sequenced from one sample in a study of molecular identifiers for immune sequencing clone quantification. TCRdb called the PCR reads again in MiXCR, with one record for every CDR3 protein. Of 460,000 or so distinct CDR3 sequences in the sample, 20% to 25% were seen once. Source material: naive CD8+ T cells from blood, with Jurkat cell RNA spiked in. As to subset: FACS-sorted CD8+CD4-CCR7+CD45RA+ naive T cells. These receptors came from a human donor in good health. Some libraries in this study had Jurkat cell RNA spiked in.

The chain uses TRBV11-3 and TRBJ2-1; perhaps TRBD1 as D (5 bases). The CDR3 totals 16 residues. Germline CDR1 reads SGHNT; CDR2 reads YENEEA. Trimming pared 0 bases from V and 1 base from J, leaving 10 bases between. CDR3 region: CASSLDWGISYNEQFF. For the CDR3, the DNA is TGTGCCAGCAGCTTAGATTGGGGCATATCCTACAATGAGCAGTTCTTC.

The chain couples TRBV30 to TRBJ2-7; D unresolved. Germline assignment: CDR1 GTSNPN and CDR2 SVGIG (reference sequence). This CDR3 region has 11 residues. Trimming pared 1 base from V and 3 bases from J, leaving 4 bases between. The CDR3: CAWSGNYEQYF. The CDR3 DNA reads TGTGCCTGGAGTGGAAACTACGAGCAGTACTTC.

The gene calls are TRBV25-1 and TRBJ1-2; D is ambiguous. The CDR3 has 13 amino acids. Germline lookup yields CDR1 MGHDK and CDR2 SYGVNS. The V and J ends lost 5 bases and 1 base respectively, with 8 bases between them. The CDR3 bases are TGTGCCAGCAGTCTCCAGAATAACTATGGCTACACCTTC. Amino acids: CASSLQNNYGYTF.

The chain recombines TRBV28 with TRBJ2-7, with 12 bases that match TRBD2. Looked up from germline, CDR1 is MDHEN and CDR2 is SYDVKM. The junction had 7 bases not matched to a gene; V was cut back by 7 bases and J by 6 bases. The CDR3 has 14 residues. The CDR3 region has the DNA TGTGCCAGCACCCTAGCGGGAGGGCCGGGCGAGCAGTACTTC. Translation: CASTLAGGPGEQYF.

This clonotype was seen at least ten times. The chain is built from TRBV19 and TRBJ1-5; TRBD1 matches 10 bases. Germline assignment: CDR1 LNHDA and CDR2 SQIVND (reference sequence). The CDR3 is 15 residues long. Unmatched junction bases numbered 3, after V lost 5 bases and J lost 2 bases. The CDR3: CASSEGTGGNQPQHF. Written as DNA, the CDR3 is TGTGCCAGTAGTGAAGGGACAGGGGGCAATCAGCCCCAGCATTTT.

The chain joins TRBV20-1 to TRBJ2-1; 9 bases are a match to TRBD2. CDR3 length equals 15 residues. The germline V gene encodes CDR1 DFQATT and CDR2 SNEGSKA (reference sequence). The V and J ends lost 5 bases and 0 bases, in that order; junction bases with no gene match: 5. This chain's CDR3 is CSASRLAVSYNEQFF. CDR3 sequence (DNA): TGCAGTGCTTCGCGACTAGCGGTCTCCTACAATGAGCAGTTCTTC.

The J gene is TRBJ2-7, the V gene TRBV5-3; tentatively, D is TRBD2 (6 bases). TRBV5-3 is annotated as an ORF whose role is uncertain. The V gene lost 8 bases and the J gene lost 3 bases, with 15 bases spanning the gap. The CDR3 is 13 amino acids. The CDR3 DNA follows: TGTGCCAGCAGCGGCGGGGCAATCTACGAGCAGTACTTC. Translation: CASSGGAIYEQYF.

In its sample, this clonotype was seen many times. The chain uses TRBV7-9 and TRBJ2-4, with D perhaps matching TRBD2 (6 bases). Germline CDR1 is SEHNR and CDR2 is FQNEAQ (reference sequence). V lost 1 base to trimming and J lost 8 bases, with 18 bases between them. CDR3 length: 16 residues. CDR3 in amino acids: CASSLGVMMREDIQYF. The CDR3, as DNA: TGTGCCAGCAGCTTAGGAGTCATGATGCGGGAAGACATTCAGTACTTC. The full variable domain, completed using reference TRBV7-9 and TRBJ2-4, is DTGVSQNPRHKITKRGQNVTFRCDPISEHNRLYWYRQTLGQGPEFLTYFQNEAQLEKSRLLSDRFSAERPKGSFSTLEIQRTEQGDSAMYLCASSLGVMMREDIQYFGAGTRLSVL.

There are a few counts of this clonotype. The gene calls are TRBV12-3 or TRBV12-4 and TRBJ2-5; 11 bases match TRBD2. V was clipped by 7 bases and J by 8 bases; unmatched bases: 9. This CDR3 is built from 14 residues. CDR3 residues: CASTELAGDGTQYF. CDR3 sequence (DNA): TGTGCCAGCACCGAACTAGCGGGGGATGGAACCCAGTACTTC.

J is TRBJ1-1 and V is TRBV20-1; D unresolved. The V gene lost 3 bases and the J gene lost 3 bases, with 11 bases spanning the gap. The CDR3 sequence is 13 residues long. Germline values: CDR1 DFQATT, CDR2 SNEGSKA (reference sequence). This chain's CDR3 is CSARDDGYTEAFF. CDR3 sequence (DNA): TGCAGTGCTAGGGACGACGGCTACACTGAAGCTTTCTTT.

This clonotype was counted many times. The rearrangement links TRBV12-3 or TRBV12-4 to TRBJ2-3; TRBD1 matches at 7 bases. This CDR3 is built from 16 residues. The ends lost 6 bases at V and 0 bases at J; junction bases unmatched: 9. CDR3: CASRPDRAASTDTQYF. The CDR3 DNA follows: TGTGCCAGCAGACCAGACAGGGCCGCTAGCACAGATACGCAGTATTTT.

This clonotype has a handful of counts. The chain has TRBV7-9 and TRBJ1-6; TRBD1 might be the D (5 bases). CDR1 SEHNR and CDR2 FQNEAQ come from the germline V gene (reference sequence). V lost 4 bases and J lost 10, with 11 bases in between. The CDR3 is 13 residues long. CDR3 in DNA: TGTGCCAGCAGCTCAGCAGGGTACTCACCCCTCCACTTT. Protein product: CASSSAGYSPLHF.

This clonotype has ten or more counts. The chain links TRBV12-3 or TRBV12-4 to TRBJ2-1; the D gene is possibly TRBD2 (5 bases). This CDR3 comprises 12 residues. Trimming cost V 7 bases and J 5 bases, with 9 bases left between them. This chain's CDR3 is CASIFGNNEQFF. CDR3 bases: TGTGCCAGCATCTTCGGGAACAATGAGCAGTTCTTC.

There are many counts of this clonotype. The V call is TRBV13, the J call TRBJ1-5; D ambiguous. Trimming left V 5 bases short and J 4 bases short, with 9 bases between. This CDR3 region has 13 residues. The germline gives CDR1 PRHDT, CDR2 FYEKMQ (reference sequence). The CDR3 DNA is TGTGCCAGCAGCCAGAAACTTAATCAGCCCCAGCATTTT. Translating gives CASSQKLNQPQHF.